These 9 T cell receptor beta chains originate from one sample sequenced in a study of tumor-infiltrating lymphocytes in primary liver carcinoma (dated by TCRdb to the late 2010s). Sequenced on an Illumina HiSeq 2500. A constant-region primer and ProtoScript II reverse transcriptase were used to reverse-transcribe TCRbeta-specific cDNA from 500 ng total RNA. Construction of the TCRbeta libraries relied on three nested rounds of multiplex PCR, following a slightly modified ARM-PCR procedure. Each of the first two PCR rounds ran for roughly 9 cycles and used multiplex TRBV1-TRBV30 forward primers together with a Cbeta reverse primer. TCRdb reworked the public reads: Q25 trimming with fastp, MiXCR clone assembly, productive beta chains retained. Every entry covers one CDR3 protein and lists the most common genes and DNA from its rows. The sample includes 90,000 to 110,000 distinct CDR3 sequences, with roughly 80% observed a single time. The ten most abundant clones make up about a fifth of the sample.

Total RNA and DNA were co-extracted without cell sorting from roughly 20-30 mg of bulk tissue using the AllPrep DNA/RNA mini kit. Sequenced material: liver tumor tissue from sampling region 3. What the cell subset or site label conveys for this sample: tumor region T3, left-lateral pole. The receptors originated from a man in his forties with primary liver carcinoma and hepatitis B virus infection.

This clonotype appeared a single time. The CDR3 end shows no conserved phenylalanine or tryptophan, and so a read error is likely. This chain links TRBV12-3 or TRBV12-4 with TRBJ1-5, with a possible D match to TRBD1 (5 bases). The CDR3 totals 17 residues. The CDR3 spells CDSSRLSGSNSNQPQHY. DNA of the CDR3: TGTGACAGCAGCCGCCTTTCAGGGAGCAATAGCAATCAGCCCCAGCATTAT.

The genes are TRBV6-5 and TRBJ2-2, with D perhaps assigned TRBD1 or TRBD2 (5 bases each). The germline V and J ends were trimmed by 5 bases and 6 bases, with 7 bases remaining between them. Germline V gene data show CDR1 as MNHEY and CDR2 as SVGAGI. CDR3 size: 12 residues. This CDR3 is CASSRDAGELFF. In nucleotides, the CDR3 is TGTGCCAGCAGTCGGGACGCCGGGGAGCTGTTTTTT.

V gene TRBV6-5 combines with J gene TRBJ1-1; D is ambiguous. The CDR3 extends over 14 amino acids. Trimming removed 4 bases at V and 4 bases at J, with 13 bases between. The germline V gene has CDR1 MNHEY and CDR2 SVGAGI. The CDR3 DNA reads TGTGCCAGCAGTTCCCCCGGAAGGATCACTGAAGCTTTCTTT. It yields the protein CASSSPGRITEAFF.

In regard to this clonotype: One end of the junction is discordant with germline, which a read error may explain. The chain joins TRBV6-5 to TRBJ2-7; D is possibly TRBD2 (5 bases). The CDR3 is made up of 14 amino acids. Per germline, CDR1 MNHEY and CDR2 SVGAGI. Written as DNA, the CDR3 is TGTGCCAGCCGGAGCGGTTTGCTGGATTACGGGCAGTACTTC. This codes for CASRSGLLDYGQYF.

The J gene is TRBJ2-7, the V gene TRBV29-1, with D perhaps being TRBD1 or TRBD2 (5 bases each). Germline CDR1 reads SQVTM; CDR2 reads ANQGSEA. The CDR3 has 16 amino acids. The CDR3 region is CNVMTSGTGTPYEQYF. The CDR3 DNA is TGCAACGTCATGACATCTGGGACCGGTACTCCCTACGAGCAGTACTTC.

Comments on this clonotype: Here the CDR3 omits its conserved ending phenylalanine or tryptophan, so a read error is the likely source. The J gene is TRBJ2-7, the V gene TRBV6-6, with 8 bases matching TRBD2. The CDR3 has 15 amino acids. Per the germline V gene, CDR1 is MNHNY and CDR2 is SVGAGI (reference sequence). This CDR3 is CASSSTSGYVYGQYS. The CDR3 nucleotides read TGTGCCAGCAGTTCTACTAGCGGATATGTCTACGGGCAGTACTCC.

The count of this clonotype is one. The CDR3 carries no conserved terminal phenylalanine or tryptophan, so it likely arises from a read error. The DNA is omitted, as the CDR3 cannot be located on it reliably, and the CDR3 follows TCRdb's listing. The rearrangement links TRBV29-1 to TRBJ1-2. With termini counted, the CDR3 has 14 amino acids. Germline V gene lookup returns CDR1 SQVTM and CDR2 ANQGSEA. CDR3 residues: CSIEDRGLPLSYIL.

In this sample, this clonotype turned up once. The junction shows a germline mismatch at one end, possibly a read error. The chain employs TRBV29-1 and TRBJ1-1, with unresolved D. The germline V gene has CDR1 SQVTM and CDR2 ANQGSEA. The CDR3 is 15 residues long. In nucleotides, the CDR3 is TGCAGCGGGGCCCCAAGTTGGGCCATGAACACTGGAGCTGTCTTT. It encodes CSGAPSWAMNTGAVF.

In the case of this clonotype: The final CDR3 position lacks the conserved phenylalanine or tryptophan, pointing to a likely read error. The chain joins TRBV28 to TRBJ2-4; 7 nucleotides line up with TRBD1. The CDR3 has 15 amino acids. Germline values: CDR1 MDHEN, CDR2 SYDVKM. The CDR3 sequence is CASRPGQAIGNTQYY. The CDR3 nucleotides read TGTGCCAGCAGACCAGGACAGGCTATAGGGAACACTCAGTACTAC.